This T cell receptor (beta chain) was documented in a study of CD8 T cells in ankylosing spondylitis. Per the germline V gene, CDR1 is LGHDT and CDR2 is YNNKEL (reference sequence). The CDR3 spans 13 residues. V lost 2 bases and J lost 2, with 7 bases in between. Making the TCR beta libraries involved quantitative 5'-RACE with molecular barcodes. Using its own MiXCR run on the 5' RACE reads, TCRdb lists one record per CDR3 protein. The sample contains a few hundred thousand distinct CDR3 sequences, roughly 8% of which appear only once. With regard to this clonotype: Its antigen is undetermined.

Overall study findings and caveats: Some motif variants had been reported before (in reactive arthritis synovial fluid and blood). Fewer than ten highly homologous variants made up a TCR beta motif that seemed to typify ankylosing spondylitis blood. Matched ankylosing spondylitis synovial fluid reportedly contained a significantly enriched population of disease-linked clones.

This TCR derives from a male donor with ankylosing spondylitis. The rearrangement links TRBV3-1 to TRBJ2-7, with D maybe TRBD1 (5 bases). The sequencing sample was made of blood, either unsorted or a sorted T cell fraction (not recorded which). CDR3 loop: CASSQFRAYEQYF. In nucleotides, the CDR3 is TGTGCCAGCAGCCAATTCAGGGCCTACGAGCAGTACTTC.